The clone carrying this T cell receptor (beta chain) has at least ten counts. No antigen is known for it. The germline CDR1 and CDR2 sequences are SGHTA and FQGNSA. The CDR3 loop spans 13 amino acids. V shed 5 bases and J shed 2 bases, with 8 bases lying between them. TCRdb fed the RACE reads into MiXCR, producing one record per CDR3 protein. The profile shows under 450,000 distinct CDR3 sequences, under 6.5% of them singletons. Time point in this sample: patch test 2, 6 weeks after DPC sensitization. Sample treatment: therapeutic diphenylcyclopropenone sensitization with weekly scalp DPC. The sample comes from a study of human T cells and chemical hapten exposure. Study results and limitations: TCRs at high frequency, those above 1 in 1000, did not change with DPC sensitization.

This chain uses TRBV7-2 with TRBJ2-3; TRBD1 is a possible D gene (6 bases). This material consisted of whole blood, taken in connection with sensitization to the hapten diphenylcyclopropenone (DPC). The TCR comes from a young woman with alopecia areata. Some clones in this sample may be carry-over from other donors' samples. CDR3 amino acids: CASSRDITDTQYF. CDR3 in DNA: TGTGCCAGCAGCCGGGACATCACAGATACGCAGTATTTT.